This T cell receptor beta chain was sequenced in a study of cytomegalovirus exposure and HLA in healthy donors. The overall study: Unique TCRs from HLA-typed donors, 85 million to 100 million of them, were held in an early data release. General study results and limits: In vitro assays verified that three CMV-associated chains recognized CMV antigens specifically.

PCR used 60 Vbeta primers and 13 Jbeta primers. The assay was immunoSEQ multiplex PCR, and TCRdb's table has in-frame clones only and misses some. This table holds a few hundred thousand clones, 80% to 90% found once. CDR1 is MNHEY, CDR2 SMNVEV, per germline (reference sequence). The CDR3 runs to 13 residues. Trimming stripped 2 bases from V and 4 bases from J, with 9 bases between. A note on this clone: Its target is unknown.

The specimen sequenced was PBMCs. The sequence was collected from a young man in good health and CMV-seronegative. This chain joins TRBV27 and TRBJ2-7, with a weak D call TRBD1 (6 bases). The CDR3 DNA reads TGTGCCAGCAGTTTAACGAGGGGGTACGAGCAGTACTTC. It is translated as CASSLTRGYEQYF.